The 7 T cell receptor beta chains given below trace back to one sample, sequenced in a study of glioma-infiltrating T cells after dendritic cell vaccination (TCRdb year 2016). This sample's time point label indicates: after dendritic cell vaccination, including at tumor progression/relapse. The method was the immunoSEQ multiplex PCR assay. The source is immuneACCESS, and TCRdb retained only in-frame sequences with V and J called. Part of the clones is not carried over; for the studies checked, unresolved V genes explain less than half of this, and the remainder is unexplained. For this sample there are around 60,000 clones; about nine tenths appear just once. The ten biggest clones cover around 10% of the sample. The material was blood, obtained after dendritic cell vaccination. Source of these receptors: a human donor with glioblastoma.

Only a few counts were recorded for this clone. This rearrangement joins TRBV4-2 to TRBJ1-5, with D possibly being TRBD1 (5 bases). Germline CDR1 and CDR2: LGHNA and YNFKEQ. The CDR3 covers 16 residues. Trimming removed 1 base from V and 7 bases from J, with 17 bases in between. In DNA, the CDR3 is TGTGCCAGCAGCCAAGGAGACAGTCAGCCCAACCAGCCCCAGCATTTT. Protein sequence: CASSQGDSQPNQPQHF.

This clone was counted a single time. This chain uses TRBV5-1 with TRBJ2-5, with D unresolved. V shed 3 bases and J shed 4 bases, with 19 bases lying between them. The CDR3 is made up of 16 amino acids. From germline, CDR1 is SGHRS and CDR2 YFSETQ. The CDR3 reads CASSSGGSRSRETQYF. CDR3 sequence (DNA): TGCGCCAGCAGCTCCGGCGGCAGTAGGTCTCGAGAGACCCAGTACTTC.

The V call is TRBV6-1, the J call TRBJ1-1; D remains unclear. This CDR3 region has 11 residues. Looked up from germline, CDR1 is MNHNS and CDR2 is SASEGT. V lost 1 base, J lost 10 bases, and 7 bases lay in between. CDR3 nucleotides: TGTGCCAGCAGTGAAGTAACGCGAGCTTTCTTT. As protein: CASSEVTRAFF.

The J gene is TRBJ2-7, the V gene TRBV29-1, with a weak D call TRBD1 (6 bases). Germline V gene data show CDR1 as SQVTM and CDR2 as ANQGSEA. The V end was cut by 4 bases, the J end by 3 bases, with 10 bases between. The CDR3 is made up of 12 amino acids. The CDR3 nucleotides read TGCAGCGTTGCGGACAGTAGCTACGAGCAGTACTTC. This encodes CSVADSSYEQYF.

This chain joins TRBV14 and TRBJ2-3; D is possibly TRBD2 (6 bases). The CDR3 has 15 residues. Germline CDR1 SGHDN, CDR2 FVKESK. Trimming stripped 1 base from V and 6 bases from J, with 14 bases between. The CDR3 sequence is CASSQVLGSLDTQYF. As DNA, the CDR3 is TGTGCCAGCAGCCAAGTCCTCGGGAGTTTGGATACGCAGTATTTT.

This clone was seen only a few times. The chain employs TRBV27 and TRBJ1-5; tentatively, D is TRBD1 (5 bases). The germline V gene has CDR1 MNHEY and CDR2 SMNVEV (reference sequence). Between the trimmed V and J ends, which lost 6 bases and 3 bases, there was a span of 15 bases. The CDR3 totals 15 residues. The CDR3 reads CASSQVRGDNQPQHF. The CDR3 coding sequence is TGTGCCAGCAGCCAAGTTCGGGGGGACAATCAGCCCCAGCATTTT.

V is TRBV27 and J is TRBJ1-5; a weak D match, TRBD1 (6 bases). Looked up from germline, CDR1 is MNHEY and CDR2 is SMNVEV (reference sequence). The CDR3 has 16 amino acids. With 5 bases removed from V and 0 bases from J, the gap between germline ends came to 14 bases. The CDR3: CASSMIRGSSNQPQHF. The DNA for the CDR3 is TGTGCCAGCAGTATGATAAGGGGGAGTAGCAATCAGCCCCAGCATTTT.